These 26 T cell receptor beta chains were sequenced from one sample in a study of CD8 T cells in Susac syndrome. Reverse transcription used about 0.45 to 1 ug RNA and random hexamers. A single record per CDR3 protein comes from TCRdb applying MiXCR to the immunoSEQ multiplex PCR reads. This table holds 200,000 to 300,000 distinct CDR3 sequences, approximately 95% found once. The sequenced sample was CD4+ T cells from PBMCs. These receptors were taken from a human donor with Susac syndrome.

V and J are TRBV28 and TRBJ2-3; D is perhaps TRBD2 (5 bases). Trimming took 6 bases from V and 2 from J, leaving 9 bases between them. This CDR3 is built from 13 residues. Germline-derived CDR1 and CDR2 are MDHEN and SYDVKM. DNA of the CDR3: TGTGCCAGCAGGTTTAGCGTCACAGATACGCAGTATTTT. It specifies CASRFSVTDTQYF.

The J gene is TRBJ2-7, the V gene TRBV3-1, with 10 bases aligning to TRBD2. Trimming cost V 0 bases and J 6 bases; bases outside gene matches: 14. The CDR3 runs to 18 residues. CDR1 and CDR2 (germline): LGHDT, YNNKEL (reference sequence). CDR3 DNA sequence: TGTGCCAGCAGCCAAGAGGGGTTCAGAGCGGGAGGGCCTTCCGAGCAGTACTTC. It translates to CASSQEGFRAGGPSEQYF.

About this clonotype itself: A read error may account for a junction end that differs from germline. The CDR3 nucleotides read TGTGCCAGCAGTGAAGCTTCAACGGAGGGCGCCTTC. Protein product: CASSEASTEGAF. This chain links TRBV2 with TRBJ2-1, with D maybe TRBD2 (6 bases). The CDR3 loop spans 12 amino acids. Germline V CDR1 and CDR2: SNHLY, FYNNEI. The entire variable domain, with the rest obtained from reference TRBV2 and TRBJ2-1, is as follows: EPEVTQTPSHQVTQMGQEVILRCVPISNHLYFYWYRQILGQKVEFLVSFYNNEISEKSEIFDDQFSVERPDGSNFTLKIRSTKLEDSAMYFCASSEASTEGAFGPGTRLTVL.

The V call is TRBV7-9, the J call TRBJ2-1; 9 bases line up with TRBD1. The length of the CDR3 is 12 residues. V lost 6 bases and J lost 9; bases outside the gene matches: 3. From germline, CDR1 is SEHNR and CDR2 FQNEAQ (reference sequence). CDR3 region: CASRGTGTEQFF. CDR3 sequence (DNA): TGTGCCAGCAGAGGGACAGGGACTGAGCAGTTCTTC.

The chain carries TRBV20-1 and TRBJ1-2; a weak D match, TRBD1 (6 bases). Trimming cost V 1 base and J 6 bases, with 15 bases left between them. The CDR3 sequence is 14 residues long. Germline V gene sequence: CDR1 DFQATT, CDR2 SNEGSKA (reference sequence). The CDR3 loop is CSARVRGAGDGYTF. The DNA for the CDR3 is TGCAGTGCTAGAGTCCGGGGGGCAGGGGATGGCTACACCTTC.

This chain links TRBV4-2 with TRBJ2-3; D gene unclear. This CDR3 is 15 amino acids long. The germline V and J ends were trimmed by 0 bases and 2 bases, with 9 bases remaining between them. Germline loops: CDR1 LGHNA, CDR2 YNFKEQ. The CDR3 is CASSQDFRITDTQYF. As DNA, the CDR3 is TGTGCCAGCAGCCAAGATTTCCGCATCACAGATACGCAGTATTTT.

The chain has TRBV11-2 and TRBJ1-2; D possibly corresponds to TRBD1 (6 bases). CDR1 SGHAT and CDR2 FQNNGV come from the germline V gene. Trimming took 1 base from V and 7 from J, leaving 16 bases between them. This CDR3 is built from 15 residues. Here the CDR3 reads CASSLGGAGLGGYTF. As DNA, the CDR3 is TGTGCCAGCAGCTTAGGGGGGGCCGGTCTTGGTGGCTACACCTTC.

The chain joins TRBV20-1 to TRBJ2-7; 10 nucleotides line up with TRBD1. Germline-derived CDR1 and CDR2 are DFQATT and SNEGSKA (reference sequence). The CDR3 is 15 amino acids. The junction had 13 bases not matched to a gene; V was cut back by 6 bases and J by 5 bases. CDR3 sequence reads: CSAENSGTGVDEQYF. CDR3 nucleotides: TGCAGTGCCGAAAACTCCGGGACAGGGGTAGACGAGCAGTACTTC.

The chain couples TRBV20-1 to TRBJ2-7; no clear D gene. Germline loops: CDR1 DFQATT, CDR2 SNEGSKA (reference sequence). Trimming took off 0 bases at V and 4 bases at J, with 4 bases between the two ends. There are 11 residues in the CDR3. The CDR3 loop reads CSARDLYEQYF. In DNA form, the CDR3 reads TGCAGTGCTAGAGACCTTTACGAGCAGTACTTC.

The rearrangement links TRBV7-6 to TRBJ2-3; weak D call: TRBD2 (5 bases). CDR1 and CDR2 (germline): SGHVS, FNYEAQ. The ends were cut back, 5 bases at V and 6 bases at J, with 18 bases in the middle. The CDR3 length is 15 residues. The CDR3 spells CASSRQRAPRDTQYF. CDR3 in DNA: TGTGCCAGCAGCCGCCAGAGGGCCCCCAGGGATACGCAGTATTTT.

The chain joins TRBV20-1 to TRBJ2-5, with D possibly TRBD2 on 5 matching bases. CDR1 and CDR2 from the germline V gene are DFQATT and SNEGSKA (reference sequence). This CDR3 region has 13 residues. Trimming shortened V by 5 bases and J by 1 base, and 11 bases separated the two germline ends. The CDR3 region is CSAEGKPQETQYF. The CDR3, as DNA: TGCAGTGCTGAGGGAAAACCCCAAGAGACCCAGTACTTC.

The chain joins TRBV6-6 to TRBJ1-1, with D unresolved. Germline V gives CDR1 MNHNY, CDR2 SVGAGI (reference sequence). The CDR3 loop spans 14 amino acids. The ends were cut back, 0 bases at V and 7 bases at J, with 12 bases in the middle. The CDR3 nucleotides are TGTGCCAGCAGTTACTCGAAGTTGGACCGTGAAGCTTTCTTT. This sequence encodes CASSYSKLDREAFF.

This clonotype was recorded only once. V gene TRBV20-1 combines with J gene TRBJ1-3; tentative D call: TRBD1 (5 bases). Trimming cost V 6 bases and J 2 bases, with 8 bases left between them. CDR1 is DFQATT, CDR2 SNEGSKA, per germline (reference sequence). There are 12 residues in the CDR3. CDR3 sequence: CSARGPGNTIYF. DNA of the CDR3: TGCAGTGCCCGGGGCCCTGGAAACACCATATATTTT.

In DNA form, the CDR3 reads TGTGCCAGCCTACTAGCGGGATCCTACGAGCAGTACTTC. Residues: CASLLAGSYEQYF. The V gene is TRBV2, the J gene TRBJ2-7, with 10 bases that match TRBD2. The CDR3 has 13 amino acids. CDR1 SNHLY and CDR2 FYNNEI come from the germline V gene. V gave up 8 bases and J gave up 1 base; unmatched junction bases: 2.

This sequence joins TRBV30 and TRBJ1-1; D ambiguous. Germline V lookup: CDR1 GTSNPN, CDR2 SVGIG (reference sequence). Trimming took off 4 bases at V and 0 bases at J, with 18 bases between the two ends. The CDR3 contains 16 residues. The CDR3 loop is CAWNLGRPKMNTEAFF. The CDR3 DNA reads TGTGCCTGGAATCTTGGACGGCCCAAGATGAACACTGAAGCTTTCTTT.

V is TRBV20-1 and J is TRBJ1-2, with TRBD1 matching 10 bases. Germline V gene lookup returns CDR1 DFQATT and CDR2 SNEGSKA (reference sequence). Losses at the gene ends were 0 bases for V and 7 bases for J; bases not matched to a gene: 2. CDR3 length: 13 residues. This chain's CDR3 is CSARETGGSGYTF. Here the CDR3 DNA reads TGCAGTGCTAGAGAGACAGGGGGCTCTGGCTACACCTTC.

This chain links TRBV7-2 with TRBJ2-7; 10 bases line up with TRBD2. V was pared by 5 bases and J by 2 bases, with 6 bases of the junction left unmatched. Germline V CDR1 and CDR2: SGHTA, FQGNSA. The CDR3 sequence is 15 residues long. CDR3 nucleotide sequence: TGTGCCAGCAGCGCCGGACTAGCGGTGGCCTACGAGCAGTACTTC. As protein: CASSAGLAVAYEQYF.

The chain carries TRBV4-2 and TRBJ1-2, with 9 bases identical to TRBD1. After removal of 1 base from V and 12 bases from J, the junction contained 12 bases not matched to a gene. Looked up from germline, CDR1 is LGHNA and CDR2 is YNFKEQ. This CDR3 has 15 residues. The CDR3 bases are TGTGCCAGCAGCCAAGGGATCCGGGACAGGGAGTCCCACACCTTC. It specifies CASSQGIRDRESHTF.

The gene calls are TRBV30 and TRBJ2-1, with D perhaps matching TRBD1 (5 bases). Looked up from germline, CDR1 is GTSNPN and CDR2 is SVGIG (reference sequence). V was pared by 0 bases and J by 1 base, with 10 bases between. CDR3 size: 15 residues. The CDR3 nucleotides are TGTGCCTGGAGTGTAGGGGTTATATCCTACAATGAGCAGTTCTTC. Residues: CAWSVGVISYNEQFF.

The chain couples TRBV29-1 to TRBJ1-2, with 10 bases lining up with TRBD1. CDR1 is SQVTM, CDR2 ANQGSEA, per germline. The CDR3 covers 11 residues. Trimming cost V 4 bases and J 8 bases; bases outside gene matches: 1. CDR3 DNA sequence: TGCAGCGTTGGGACAGGGGGAGGCTACACCTTC. The encoded protein is CSVGTGGGYTF.

V and J are TRBV29-1 and TRBJ2-7; 11 bases match TRBD1. Germline V gene lookup returns CDR1 SQVTM and CDR2 ANQGSEA. The V segment lost 6 bases and the J segment 3 bases; nucleotides outside the gene matches: 4. The CDR3 spans 13 residues. The CDR3 protein is CSVGQGAVYEQYF. The CDR3, as DNA: TGCAGCGTCGGACAGGGGGCCGTCTACGAGCAGTACTTC.

This chain links TRBV11-1 with TRBJ2-4; 7 bases fit TRBD1. V lost 1 base and J lost 5; bases outside the gene matches: 5. Germline CDR1 is SGHAT and CDR2 is FQDESV (reference sequence). The length of the CDR3 is 15 residues. Here the CDR3 DNA reads TGTGCCAGCAGCTTAGAAGGGGGCGAGGAAAACATTCAGTACTTC. It translates to CASSLEGGEENIQYF.

V usage is TRBV11-2 and J usage is TRBJ2-1; tentatively, D is TRBD1 (6 bases). This CDR3 has 16 residues. CDR1 SGHAT and CDR2 FQNNGV come from the germline V gene. V lost 4 bases and J 0 bases, leaving 13 bases between the germline ends. Here the CDR3 reads CASSSRTGSSYNEQFF. DNA for the CDR3: TGTGCCAGCAGCTCTCGAACAGGGAGCTCCTACAATGAGCAGTTCTTC.

The V gene is TRBV10-3, the J gene TRBJ1-2; 9 nucleotides agree with TRBD1. The germline gives CDR1 ENHRY, CDR2 SYGVKD. This CDR3 has 13 amino acids. The trim removed 6 bases at V and 4 bases at J, leaving 3 bases unmatched. The CDR3 bases are TGTGCCATCAGCTCGGACAGGGGCTATGGCTACACCTTC. Its translation: CAISSDRGYGYTF.

V and J are TRBV10-3 and TRBJ2-5, with a possible D match to TRBD2 (5 bases). Trimming removed 2 bases from V and 9 bases from J, with 10 bases in between. The CDR3 runs 12 residues. CDR1 and CDR2 (germline): ENHRY, SYGVKD. CDR3 nucleotides: TGTGCCATCAGTGAGAGCCTGGAGGCCCAGTACTTC. Its protein product is CAISESLEAQYF.

The table lists this clonotype with a count of one. The chain is built from TRBV19 and TRBJ1-4; TRBD1 matches 9 bases. The V segment lost 9 bases and the J segment 6 bases; nucleotides outside the gene matches: 5. The germline V gene encodes CDR1 LNHDA and CDR2 SQIVND (reference sequence). There are 13 residues in the CDR3. DNA of the CDR3: TGTGCCAGCCACAGGGGGCAGGATGAAAAACTGTTTTTT. Translation: CASHRGQDEKLFF.